Below, 10 T cell receptor beta chains from the same sample are listed, as sequenced in a study of PD-1 blockade in classical Hodgkin lymphoma. Each patient's relapse followed autologous stem cell transplantation, and brentuximab vedotin exposure varied. Using immunoSEQ multiplex PCR, the repertoire was profiled, and TCRdb retains in-frame clones only, with some absent. Among roughly 92,000 clones listed, roughly 92% were seen once. The material sequenced was peripheral blood mononuclear cells (PBMCs), taken at baseline. All receptors come from a human donor with classical Hodgkin lymphoma.

The J gene is TRBJ2-1, the V gene TRBV5-1; TRBD2 aligns across 9 bases. Germline V gene lookup returns CDR1 SGHRS and CDR2 YFSETQ. V lost 4 bases to trimming and J lost 4 bases; unmatched junction nucleotides: 9. The CDR3 runs 16 residues. The DNA for the CDR3 is TGCGCCAGCAGCCCGACCGGGACTAGCAGTTACAATGAGCAGTTCTTC. This gives the protein CASSPTGTSSYNEQFF.

The rearrangement joins TRBV2 to TRBJ2-2, with D possibly being TRBD2 (6 bases). Germline CDR1 SNHLY, CDR2 FYNNEI. The V gene lost 6 bases and the J gene lost 4 bases, with 42 bases spanning the gap. This CDR3 has 24 amino acids. The CDR3 sequence: CASRALPWARAGFLTGKPTGELFF. In DNA, the CDR3 is TGTGCCAGCAGAGCTCTCCCTTGGGCGAGGGCGGGGTTTTTGACGGGGAAACCCACCGGGGAGCTGTTTTTT.

The chain recombines TRBV10-3 with TRBJ1-4; possible D gene TRBD1, 5 bases. V lost 10 bases and J 4 bases, leaving 13 bases between the germline ends. The CDR3 consists of 13 residues. Looked up from germline, CDR1 is ENHRY and CDR2 is SYGVKD. CDR3 loop: CATSGRDNEKLFF. The CDR3 DNA sequence: TGTGCCACTTCAGGGCGGGATAATGAAAAACTGTTTTTT.

CDR3: CASSLSKGRRGYTF. The CDR3 nucleotides read TGTGCCAGCAGCTTATCAAAGGGCAGGAGGGGCTACACCTTC. J is TRBJ1-2 and V is TRBV7-8, with D unresolved. V lost 2 bases and J lost 8, with 15 bases in between. The CDR3 is 14 amino acids. The germline CDR1 and CDR2 sequences are SGHVS and FQNEAQ.

The gene calls are TRBV5-6 and TRBJ1-1, with a weak D call TRBD1 (6 bases). The CDR3 loop spans 14 amino acids. Germline V gene sequence: CDR1 SGHDT, CDR2 YYEEEE. The ends were cut back, 2 bases at V and 3 bases at J, with 11 bases in the middle. The CDR3 is CASSLQGRYTEAFF. As DNA, the CDR3 is TGTGCCAGCAGCTTACAGGGAAGGTACACTGAAGCTTTCTTT.

This clone occurred a few times. CDR3 residues: CAWSQGGRMNTEAFF. CDR3 DNA: TGTGCCTGGAGTCAAGGGGGAAGAATGAACACTGAAGCTTTCTTT. The chain combines TRBV30 with TRBJ1-1, with D tentatively TRBD1 (6 bases). Per the germline V gene, CDR1 is GTSNPN and CDR2 is SVGIG (reference sequence). V was pared by 2 bases and J by 0 bases, with 13 bases between. The CDR3 is 15 residues long.

V and J are TRBV6-5 and TRBJ1-1; D gene unclear. CDR1 is MNHEY, CDR2 SVGAGI, per germline. The length of the CDR3 is 12 residues. V shed 0 bases and J shed 6 bases, with 5 bases lying between them. DNA of the CDR3: TGTGCCAGCAGTTACTCCCCTCCTGAAGCTTTCTTT. Translated, it gives CASSYSPPEAFF.

The chain is built from TRBV6-4 and TRBJ1-2; tentatively, D is TRBD1 (6 bases). The CDR3 length is 15 residues. The V end was cut by 6 bases, the J end by 4 bases, with 18 bases between. Germline lookup yields CDR1 MRHNA and CDR2 SNTAGT. The CDR3 here is CASSHNPEGGYGYTF. For the CDR3, the DNA is TGTGCCAGCAGCCATAACCCGGAGGGGGGCTATGGCTACACCTTC.

This chain uses TRBV7-9 with TRBJ2-7; TRBD2 is a possible D gene (5 bases). The germline V and J ends were trimmed by 4 bases and 9 bases, with 13 bases remaining between them. In germline, CDR1 is SEHNR, CDR2 FQNEAQ (reference sequence). The CDR3 has 12 residues. CDR3 sequence: CASSSGPAGQYF. The DNA of the CDR3 is TGTGCCAGCAGCTCGGGTCCCGCGGGGCAGTACTTC.

A single count supports this clone. This chain connects TRBV7-6 to TRBJ2-7; D gene ambiguous. Germline V gene sequence: CDR1 SGHVS, CDR2 FNYEAQ. The CDR3 spans 18 residues. The V gene lost 5 bases and the J gene lost 0 bases, with 23 bases spanning the gap. As DNA, the CDR3 is TGTGCCAGCAGCCTATCCCAGAGCTACCGGGTTAGCTCCTACGAGCAGTACTTC. It encodes CASSLSQSYRVSSYEQYF.